Presented here are 16 T cell receptor beta chains from one specimen sequenced in a study of T cell changes during pregnancy in multiple sclerosis. The data were produced by immunoSEQ multiplex PCR, yet TCRdb's version contains in-frame clones alone and is incomplete. Of about 80,000 clones listed, roughly 94% were seen once; the top ten hold 1.4%. Sequenced material: peripheral blood, taken before pregnancy. These receptors all stem from a female donor with multiple sclerosis, enrolled in a pregnancy study.

The V call is TRBV29-1, the J call TRBJ1-1, with 8 bases matching TRBD1. V shed 3 bases, J shed 5 bases, and the junction held 2 bases outside the gene matches. Per germline, CDR1 SQVTM and CDR2 ANQGSEA. The CDR3 is 12 amino acids. CDR3 nucleotides: TGCAGCGTTGACGGACAGGGTACTGAAGCTTTCTTT. It yields the protein CSVDGQGTEAFF.

V gene TRBV11-1 combines with J gene TRBJ1-3, with no clear D. Germline values: CDR1 SGHAT, CDR2 FQDESV (reference sequence). Trimming took 4 bases from V and 4 from J, leaving 11 bases between them. The CDR3 is 14 residues long. As DNA, the CDR3 is TGTGCCAGCAGCTCCGAGGGAGTCGGAAACACCATATATTTT. As protein: CASSSEGVGNTIYF.

The chain combines TRBV6-1 with TRBJ1-2, with a tentative D call TRBD1 (5 bases). The length of the CDR3 is 15 residues. Germline V gene sequence: CDR1 MNHNS, CDR2 SASEGT. V lost 2 bases, J lost 3 bases, and 13 bases lay in between. The CDR3 here is CASSEKIGGDYGYTF. CDR3 coding DNA: TGTGCCAGCAGTGAAAAAATCGGGGGTGACTATGGCTACACCTTC.

The rearrangement links TRBV28 to TRBJ1-4, with D uncertain. CDR1 and CDR2 (germline): MDHEN, SYDVKM. The CDR3 is made up of 14 amino acids. Trimming shortened V by 7 bases and J by 8 bases, and 17 bases separated the two germline ends. Here the CDR3 reads CASTRAWVLEKLFF. DNA of the CDR3: TGTGCCAGCACGCGGGCTTGGGTATTAGAAAAACTGTTTTTT.

This clone was observed a handful of times. The CDR3 DNA reads TGTGCCATCACCCCCGGGCGGGGAACTGAAGCTTTCTTT. It encodes CAITPGRGTEAFF. This rearrangement joins TRBV10-3 to TRBJ1-1; D unresolved. Looked up from germline, CDR1 is ENHRY and CDR2 is SYGVKD. The germline V and J ends were trimmed by 7 bases and 5 bases, with 14 bases remaining between them. The CDR3 contains 13 residues.

The chain employs TRBV7-9 and TRBJ1-1; 9 positions match TRBD1. Germline V gene data show CDR1 as SEHNR and CDR2 as FQNEAQ (reference sequence). This CDR3 spans 12 amino acids. The J segment lost 11 bases and the V segment lost 5 bases, leaving 6 bases of the junction unmatched. CDR3 DNA: TGTGCCAGCAGCCCGGGACAGGGTACGGCTTTCTTT. This sequence encodes CASSPGQGTAFF. Supplemented by reference TRBV7-9 and TRBJ1-1, the full variable domain reads DTGVSQNPRHKITKRGQNVTFRCDPISEHNRLYWYRQTLGQGPEFLTYFQNEAQLEKSRLLSDRFSAERPKGSFSTLEIQRTEQGDSAMYLCASSPGQGTAFFGQGTRLTVV.

This chain connects TRBV6-6 to TRBJ2-1, with D perhaps TRBD2 (6 bases). Deletions cut 2 bases from V and 5 bases from J, with 7 bases between. This CDR3 has 13 residues. The germline gives CDR1 MNHNY, CDR2 SVGAGI (reference sequence). The CDR3 here is CASSYRENNEQFF. DNA of the CDR3: TGTGCCAGCAGTTACCGGGAGAACAATGAGCAGTTCTTC.

This chain uses TRBV29-1 with TRBJ2-7; perhaps TRBD1 as D (7 bases). This CDR3 is 13 amino acids long. Trimming shortened V by 3 bases and J by 7 bases, and 16 bases separated the two germline ends. From germline, CDR1 is SQVTM and CDR2 ANQGSEA. CDR3 loop: CSVDLSGGQEQYF. The DNA for the CDR3 is TGCAGCGTTGATTTGTCAGGGGGGCAAGAGCAGTACTTC.

V usage is TRBV4-1 and J usage is TRBJ1-4, with D possibly TRBD1 on 5 matching bases. Trimming took 0 bases from V and 7 from J, leaving 9 bases between them. Germline lookup yields CDR1 MGHRA and CDR2 YSYEKL. The CDR3 is made up of 14 amino acids. Written as DNA, the CDR3 is TGCGCCAGCAGCCAAGACAGGGTGGGTGAAAAACTGTTTTTT. This translates into CASSQDRVGEKLFF.

Here the CDR3 reads CASSSSTTSTDTQYF. CDR3 bases: TGTGCCAGTAGTTCCAGCACTACCAGCACAGATACGCAGTATTTT. V usage is TRBV19 and J usage is TRBJ2-3; no clear D gene. V lost 5 bases to trimming and J lost 0 bases, with 12 bases between them. Germline V gene data show CDR1 as LNHDA and CDR2 as SQIVND (reference sequence). The CDR3 extends over 15 amino acids.

This sequence joins TRBV5-1 and TRBJ2-7, with 11 bases identical to TRBD1. From germline, CDR1 is SGHRS and CDR2 YFSETQ. V shed 4 bases and J 0 bases; nucleotides not matched to a gene: 6. The CDR3 covers 16 residues. The CDR3 reads CASSADRGPSSYEQYF. The CDR3, as DNA: TGCGCCAGCAGCGCGGACAGGGGGCCGTCCTCCTACGAGCAGTACTTC.

The chain combines TRBV7-2 with TRBJ1-2; TRBD1 aligns across 9 bases. Germline CDR1 and CDR2: SGHTA and FQGNSA. The CDR3 covers 15 residues. With V trimmed by 5 bases and J by 6 bases, 10 bases remained unmatched. The DNA of the CDR3 is TGTGCCAGCAGCAATCAGGACAGGGGTTCACATGGCTACACCTTC. It yields the protein CASSNQDRGSHGYTF.

The chain couples TRBV19 to TRBJ1-1, with 7 bases fitting TRBD1. Looked up from germline, CDR1 is LNHDA and CDR2 is SQIVND (reference sequence). V was pared by 5 bases and J by 3 bases, with 12 bases of the junction left unmatched. This CDR3 has 16 amino acids. The CDR3 reads CASSPPQGVGYTEAFF. CDR3 nucleotides: TGTGCCAGTAGTCCCCCTCAGGGGGTAGGTTACACTGAAGCTTTCTTT.

This sequence joins TRBV7-8 and TRBJ2-3; a weak D match, TRBD2 (6 bases). CDR3 length: 16 residues. V was clipped by 1 base and J by 0 bases, with 11 bases between them. From germline, CDR1 is SGHVS and CDR2 FQNEAQ. The CDR3 nucleotides read TGTGCCAGCAGCTTAGGTGCGGGGCCGAGCACAGATACGCAGTATTTT. Translating it yields CASSLGAGPSTDTQYF.

The CDR3 reads CASSFRGDNQPQHF. CDR3 nucleotide sequence: TGTGCCAGCAGCTTCAGGGGGGACAATCAGCCCCAGCATTTT. This chain uses TRBV5-6 with TRBJ1-5; TRBD1 matches 7 bases. Germline loops: CDR1 SGHDT, CDR2 YYEEEE. J was trimmed by 3 bases and V by 2 bases; bases with no gene match: 2. The length of the CDR3 is 14 residues.

The rearrangement uses TRBV7-9 and TRBJ1-2; D is unresolved. The CDR3 is 15 residues long. Germline loops: CDR1 SEHNR, CDR2 FQNEAQ (reference sequence). Trimming took off 4 bases at V and 4 bases at J, with 16 bases between the two ends. The CDR3 region has the DNA TGTGCCAGCAGCTCCACTCGGACTGGAGGCTATGGCTACACCTTC. This gives the protein CASSSTRTGGYGYTF.